This entry concerns a single T cell receptor (beta chain). The antigen remains unidentified. This specimen comes from a study of graft-versus-host responses after intestinal transplantation. Repertoires were generated with immunoSEQ multiplex PCR, while TCRdb's copy carries only in-frame clones and drops some. The sample consists of tens of thousands of clones, around 89% of them appearing once. This TCR was sampled from a human donor who was the organ donor for an intestinal transplant. This specimen was unstimulated CD8+ T cells sorted from spleen or lymph node cells, taken before transplant.

The CDR3 nucleotides read TGTGCCAGCAGTGGGGTCAGGGACTACGAGCAGTACGTC. Its protein is CASSGVRDYEQYV. The gene calls are TRBV2 and TRBJ2-7, with a possible D match to TRBD1 (5 bases). CDR3 length: 13 residues. From germline, CDR1 is SNHLY and CDR2 FYNNEI. With 4 bases removed from V and 3 bases from J, the gap between germline ends came to 10 bases.